This T cell receptor (beta chain) was observed in a study of CD8 T cells in ankylosing spondylitis. Study conclusions and caveats: It appeared that ankylosing spondylitis blood was characterized by a TCR beta motif of fewer than ten highly homologous variants.

A remark on this clonotype: Antigen specificity is unknown.

Per the germline V gene, CDR1 is LGHNA and CDR2 is YNFKEQ. Trimming left V 4 bases short and J 5 bases short, with 28 bases between. The CDR3 extends over 19 amino acids. MiXCR, run by TCRdb on the 5' RACE reads, gives a single entry per CDR3 protein. The repertoire holds about 420,000 distinct CDR3 sequences, about 20% seen once, with around 17% in the top ten. J is TRBJ2-3 and V is TRBV4-2; D perhaps matches TRBD2 (5 bases). The sequence was obtained from a male donor with ankylosing spondylitis. Sequenced sample: blood, either unsorted or a sorted T cell fraction (not recorded which). DNA for the CDR3: TGTGCCAGCAGCCCCTATGGGAACGGGATCCCTACAGAGGTAGATACGCAGTATTTT. Translation: CASSPYGNGIPTEVDTQYF.